The 17 T cell receptor beta chains listed next were all sequenced from one sample in a study of blood T cell repertoires in COVID-19. Clones were sequenced by immunoSEQ multiplex PCR, and TCRdb holds only the in-frame ones, with some missing. The data contain a few hundred thousand clones, roughly four fifths of them seen just once; the ten biggest clones take up about 4.8%. Specimen: PBMCs or T cells enriched from blood (not recorded which). The source of these receptors is a woman aged 50 to 60 who had recovered from COVID-19.

V is TRBV30 and J is TRBJ1-2; a possible D gene is TRBD1 (6 bases). The germline V gene has CDR1 GTSNPN and CDR2 SVGIG (reference sequence). CDR3 size: 10 residues. With 5 bases removed from V and 8 bases from J, the gap between germline ends came to 9 bases. CDR3 bases: TGTGCCTGGGGTGACAGGGGCTACACCTTC. Amino acid sequence: CAWGDRGYTF.

The rearrangement uses TRBV5-1 and TRBJ2-7; 7 nucleotides agree with TRBD1. Trimming cost V 4 bases and J 5 bases; bases outside gene matches: 15. The CDR3 contains 16 residues. CDR1 is SGHRS and CDR2 is YFSETQ in the germline V gene. The CDR3 DNA sequence: TGCGCCAGCAGCCTGACGGTGGGACAGTCCCTGGACGAGCAGTACTTC. This gives the protein CASSLTVGQSLDEQYF. Together with reference TRBV5-1 and TRBJ2-7, the CDR3 gives the full variable domain: KAGVTQTPRYLIKTRGQQVTLSCSPISGHRSVSWYQQTPGQGLQFLFEYFSETQRNKGNFPGRFSGRQFSNSRSEMNVSTLELGDSALYLCASSLTVGQSLDEQYFGPGTRLTVT.

The J gene is TRBJ1-2, the V gene TRBV10-3, with D possibly being TRBD1 (5 bases). CDR3 length: 14 amino acids. Germline V gives CDR1 ENHRY, CDR2 SYGVKD. Trimming left V 1 base short and J 8 bases short, with 14 bases between. The DNA of the CDR3 is TGTGCCATCAGTGAGTTGGCAGGGCCGGGCGGCTACACCTTC. As protein: CAISELAGPGGYTF.

CDR3 nucleotide sequence: TGTGCCAGCAGCCAAGCACTGAACACTGAAGCTTTCTTT. Its translation is CASSQALNTEAFF. The gene calls are TRBV6-5 and TRBJ1-1; D uncertain. The CDR3 is 13 amino acids. With 6 bases removed from V and 0 bases from J, the gap between germline ends came to 8 bases. CDR1 MNHEY and CDR2 SVGAGI come from the germline V gene.

The rearrangement joins TRBV5-1 to TRBJ2-1; 8 bases match TRBD1. The CDR3 is 12 residues long. Trimming removed 4 bases from V and 13 bases from J; junction bases left unmatched: 7. The V gene's germline CDR1 is SGHRS and CDR2 YFSETQ. CDR3 sequence reads: CASSVPGTGQFF. The CDR3 coding sequence is TGCGCCAGCAGCGTACCCGGGACAGGACAGTTCTTC.

The chain joins TRBV3-1 (or the pseudogene TRBV3-2) to TRBJ1-2, with a possible D match to TRBD1 (6 bases). Trimming shortened V by 3 bases and J by 4 bases, and 15 bases separated the two germline ends. There are 15 residues in the CDR3. Germline V gene lookup returns CDR1 LGHDT and CDR2 YNNKEL (reference sequence). CDR3 sequence: CASSQAAGVPYGYTF. In nucleotides, the CDR3 is TGTGCCAGCAGCCAGGCTGCAGGGGTCCCCTATGGCTACACCTTC.

The J gene is TRBJ2-1, the V gene TRBV27; 9 bases are shared with TRBD2. This CDR3 has 17 residues. J was trimmed by 7 bases and V by 2 bases; bases with no gene match: 12. Germline V gene data show CDR1 as MNHEY and CDR2 as SMNVEV (reference sequence). In DNA, the CDR3 is TGTGCCAGCAGTTTACGAATCGCGGGAGGGCCGGGAAATGAGCAGTTCTTC. Its protein is CASSLRIAGGPGNEQFF.

CDR3 DNA sequence: TGCGCCAGCAGCTTGTATGGGACAGGGGGCTCTGGAAACACCATATATTTT. This sequence encodes CASSLYGTGGSGNTIYF. The chain recombines TRBV5-1 with TRBJ1-3; 11 bases align to TRBD1. Germline CDR1 is SGHRS and CDR2 is YFSETQ. V was clipped by 1 base and J by 0 bases; unmatched bases: 3. This CDR3 region has 17 residues.

This sequence joins TRBV19 and TRBJ1-1; D ambiguous. Germline values: CDR1 LNHDA, CDR2 SQIVND (reference sequence). V was cut by 8 bases and J by 6 bases, with 7 bases left in between. This CDR3 has 10 amino acids. The CDR3 DNA is TGTGCCAGTCTGGGCCCTGAAGCTTTCTTT. As protein: CASLGPEAFF.

CDR3 in amino acids: CASSQNRQGAGMDYTF. The CDR3 coding sequence is TGTGCCAGCAGCCAGAACCGACAGGGGGCGGGAATGGACTACACCTTC. The chain carries TRBV5-4 and TRBJ1-2; 10 bases fit TRBD1. Looked up from germline, CDR1 is SGHNT and CDR2 is YYREEE (reference sequence). The length of the CDR3 is 16 residues. V was clipped by 4 bases and J by 10 bases; unmatched bases: 16.

The V and J genes are TRBV30 and TRBJ1-1; possible D gene TRBD1, 5 bases. The V gene's germline CDR1 is GTSNPN and CDR2 SVGIG (reference sequence). This CDR3 contains 13 residues. V lost 2 bases to trimming and J lost 3 bases, with 10 bases between them. The CDR3 here is CAWSPAGDTEAFF. The CDR3 coding sequence is TGTGCCTGGAGTCCAGCGGGGGACACTGAAGCTTTCTTT.

This clone was recorded once. The chain carries TRBV21-1 and TRBJ1-6. TRBV21-1 is recorded as a pseudogene. This CDR3 region has 13 residues. This CDR3 reads CASSPAGGSPLHF. DNA of the CDR3: TGTGCCAGCAGCCCAGCGGGGGGTTCACCCCTCCACTTT.

On this clone itself: Other DNA sequences from this sample encode an identical CDR3 as well. The gene calls are TRBV27 and TRBJ2-7, with D possibly being TRBD1 (6 bases). The CDR3 runs to 13 residues. V shed 5 bases and J shed 3 bases, with 11 bases lying between them. Germline lookup yields CDR1 MNHEY and CDR2 SMNVEV (reference sequence). CDR3 DNA: TGTGCCAGCAGTCTGGGGGCCGGCTACGAGCAGTACTTC. Amino acids: CASSLGAGYEQYF.

This chain joins TRBV18 and TRBJ1-6; D uncertain. The V end lost 1 base, the J end lost 0 bases, and 10 bases lay between the germline ends. There are 17 residues in the CDR3. Germline V gene sequence: CDR1 KGHSH, CDR2 LQKENI. The CDR3 DNA sequence: TGTGCCAGCTCACCACTTCACGGGAGCTCCTATAATTCACCCCTCCACTTT. This translates into CASSPLHGSSYNSPLHF.

The rearrangement links TRBV19 to TRBJ2-1; 11 bases match TRBD2. V dropped 5 bases and J dropped 2; count of bases not matched to a gene: 8. The V gene's germline CDR1 is LNHDA and CDR2 SQIVND (reference sequence). The CDR3 spans 17 residues. The CDR3 here is CASSPSGGRSAYNEQFF. CDR3 in DNA: TGTGCCAGTAGTCCTAGCGGGGGGCGGAGCGCCTACAATGAGCAGTTCTTC.

The sample holds many counts of this clone. V is TRBV19 and J is TRBJ1-2, with TRBD1 as a possible D gene (6 bases). This CDR3 has 13 residues. CDR1 is LNHDA, CDR2 SQIVND, per germline (reference sequence). The V gene lost 0 bases and the J gene lost 8 bases, with 10 bases spanning the gap. The CDR3 nucleotides read TGTGCCAGTAGTATAGATCACAGGGCGGGCTACACCTTC. It yields the protein CASSIDHRAGYTF.

The chain has TRBV6-1 and TRBJ1-6; possibly TRBD1 for D (5 bases). The CDR3 runs 20 residues. The ends were cut back, 2 bases at V and 9 bases at J, with 29 bases in the middle. CDR1 is MNHNS, CDR2 SASEGT, per germline. The CDR3 protein is CASSERGGGAGGRAGSPLHF. CDR3 nucleotide sequence: TGTGCCAGCAGTGAAAGAGGAGGAGGGGCAGGAGGACGCGCAGGTTCACCCCTCCACTTT.